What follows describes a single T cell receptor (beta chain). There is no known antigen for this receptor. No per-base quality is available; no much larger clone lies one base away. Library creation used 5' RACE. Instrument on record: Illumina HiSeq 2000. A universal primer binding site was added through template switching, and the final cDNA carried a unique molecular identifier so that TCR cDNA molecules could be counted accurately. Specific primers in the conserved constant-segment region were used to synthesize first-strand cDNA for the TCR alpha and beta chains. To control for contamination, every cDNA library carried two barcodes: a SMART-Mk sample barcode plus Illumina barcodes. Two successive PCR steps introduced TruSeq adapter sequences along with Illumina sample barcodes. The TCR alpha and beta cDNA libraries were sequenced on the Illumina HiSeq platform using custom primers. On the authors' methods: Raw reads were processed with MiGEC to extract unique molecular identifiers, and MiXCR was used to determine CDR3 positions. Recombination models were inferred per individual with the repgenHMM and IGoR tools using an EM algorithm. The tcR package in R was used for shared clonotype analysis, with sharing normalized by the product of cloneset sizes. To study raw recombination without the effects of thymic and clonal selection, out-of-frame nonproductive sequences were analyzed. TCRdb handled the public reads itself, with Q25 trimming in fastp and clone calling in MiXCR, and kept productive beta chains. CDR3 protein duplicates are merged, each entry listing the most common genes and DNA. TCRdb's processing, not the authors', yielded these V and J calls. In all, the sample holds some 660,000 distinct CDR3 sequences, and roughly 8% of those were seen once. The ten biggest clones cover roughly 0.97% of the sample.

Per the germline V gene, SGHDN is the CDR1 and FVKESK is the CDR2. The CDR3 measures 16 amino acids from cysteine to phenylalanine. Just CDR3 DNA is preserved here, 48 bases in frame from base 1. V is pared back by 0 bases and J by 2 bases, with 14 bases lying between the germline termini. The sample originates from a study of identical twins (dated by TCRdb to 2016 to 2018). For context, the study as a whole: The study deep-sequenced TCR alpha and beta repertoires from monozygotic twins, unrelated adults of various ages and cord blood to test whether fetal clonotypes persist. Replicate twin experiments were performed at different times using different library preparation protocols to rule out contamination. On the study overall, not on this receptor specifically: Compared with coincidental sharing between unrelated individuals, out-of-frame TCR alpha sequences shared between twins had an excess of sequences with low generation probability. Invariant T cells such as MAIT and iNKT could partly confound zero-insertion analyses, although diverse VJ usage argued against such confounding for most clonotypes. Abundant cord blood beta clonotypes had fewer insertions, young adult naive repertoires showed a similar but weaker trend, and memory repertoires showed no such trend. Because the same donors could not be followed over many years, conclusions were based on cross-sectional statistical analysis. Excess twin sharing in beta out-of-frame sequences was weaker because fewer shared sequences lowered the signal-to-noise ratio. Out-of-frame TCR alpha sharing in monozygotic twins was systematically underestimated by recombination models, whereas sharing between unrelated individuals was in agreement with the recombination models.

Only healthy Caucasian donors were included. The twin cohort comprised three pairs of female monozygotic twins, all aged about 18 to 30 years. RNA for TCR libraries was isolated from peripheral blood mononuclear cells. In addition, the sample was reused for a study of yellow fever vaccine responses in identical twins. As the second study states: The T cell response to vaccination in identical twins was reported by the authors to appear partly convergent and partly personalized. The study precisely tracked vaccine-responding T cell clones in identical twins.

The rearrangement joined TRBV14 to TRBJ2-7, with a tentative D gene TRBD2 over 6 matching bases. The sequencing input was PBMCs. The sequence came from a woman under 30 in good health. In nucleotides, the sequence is TGTGCCAGCAGCCAAGAAATGGGGGAGGTCCCCTACGAGCAGTACTTC. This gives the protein CASSQEMGEVPYEQYF.